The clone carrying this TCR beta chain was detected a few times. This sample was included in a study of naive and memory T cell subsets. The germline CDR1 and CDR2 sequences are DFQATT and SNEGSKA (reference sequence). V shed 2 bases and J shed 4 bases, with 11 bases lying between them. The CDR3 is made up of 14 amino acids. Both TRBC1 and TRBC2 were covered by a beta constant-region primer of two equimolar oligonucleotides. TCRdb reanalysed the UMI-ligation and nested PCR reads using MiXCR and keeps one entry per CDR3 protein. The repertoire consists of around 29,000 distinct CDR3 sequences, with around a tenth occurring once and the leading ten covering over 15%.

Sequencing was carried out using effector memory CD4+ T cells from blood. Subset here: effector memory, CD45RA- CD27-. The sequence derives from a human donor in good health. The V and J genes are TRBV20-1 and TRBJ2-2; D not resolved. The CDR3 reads CSARRPLATGELFF. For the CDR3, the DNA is TGCAGTGCTAGACGACCGTTGGCCACCGGGGAGCTGTTTTTT.